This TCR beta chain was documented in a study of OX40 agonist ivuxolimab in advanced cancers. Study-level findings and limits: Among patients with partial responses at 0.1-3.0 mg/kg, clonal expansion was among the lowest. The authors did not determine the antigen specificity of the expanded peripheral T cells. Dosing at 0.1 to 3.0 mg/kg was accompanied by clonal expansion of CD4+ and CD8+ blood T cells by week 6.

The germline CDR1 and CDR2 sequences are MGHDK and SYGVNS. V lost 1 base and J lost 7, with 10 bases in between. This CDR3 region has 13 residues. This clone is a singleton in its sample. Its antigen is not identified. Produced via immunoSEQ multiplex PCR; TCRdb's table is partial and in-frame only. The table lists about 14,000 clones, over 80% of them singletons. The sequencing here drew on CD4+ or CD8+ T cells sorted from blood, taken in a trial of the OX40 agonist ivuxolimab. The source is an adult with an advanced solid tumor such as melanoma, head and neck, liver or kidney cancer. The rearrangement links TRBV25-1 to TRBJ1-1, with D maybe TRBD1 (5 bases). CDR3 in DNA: TGTGCCAGCAGTGAATTCTCAAGGGGTGAAGCTTTCTTT. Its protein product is CASSEFSRGEAFF.